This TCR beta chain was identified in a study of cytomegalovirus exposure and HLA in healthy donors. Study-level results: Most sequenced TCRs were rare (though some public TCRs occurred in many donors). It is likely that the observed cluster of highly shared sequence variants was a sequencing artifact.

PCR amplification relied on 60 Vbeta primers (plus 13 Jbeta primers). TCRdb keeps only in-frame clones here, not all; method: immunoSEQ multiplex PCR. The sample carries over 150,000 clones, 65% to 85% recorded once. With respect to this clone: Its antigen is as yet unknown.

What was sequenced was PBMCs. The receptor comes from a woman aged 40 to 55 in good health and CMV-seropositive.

The CDR3 sequence: CASSASGSSDEQYF. CDR3 sequence (DNA): TGTGCCAGCAGCGCTAGCGGGAGTTCGGACGAGCAGTACTTC. The rearrangement links TRBV9 to TRBJ2-7, with 10 nucleotides matching TRBD2. This CDR3 region has 14 residues. Trimming took 3 bases from V and 5 from J; bases not matched to a gene: 5. Germline V gene sequence: CDR1 SGDLS, CDR2 YYNGEE.